Shown below are 21 T cell receptor beta chains from a single sample sequenced in a study of T cell therapy after organ transplantation. Here immunoSEQ multiplex PCR was the method, and the copy in TCRdb shows in-frame clones only, minus some. The table has 15,000 to 20,000 clones, 81% seen once; the top ten hold approximately 9.2%. Time point noted: 4-8 weeks after completion of therapy. No antigens are known for them. This material consisted of CD8+ T cells from blood, taken after autologous CMV-specific T cell therapy. These receptors were obtained from a human patient who had received a solid organ transplant and had CMV disease. Some T cells here may be from the graft donor.

In its sample, this clone was seen a few times. The chain carries TRBV6-5 and TRBJ2-3, with D unresolved. Germline V CDR1 and CDR2: MNHEY, SVGAGI. The CDR3 runs to 14 residues. Trimming stripped 7 bases from V and 5 bases from J, with 16 bases between. The CDR3 nucleotides are TGTGCCAGCACCACATCCCCCTTAGGAGATACGCAGTATTTT. Encoded protein: CASTTSPLGDTQYF.

This clone was detected only once. This chain links TRBV18 with TRBJ2-3; TRBD2 aligns across 9 bases. The CDR3 is 16 residues long. Germline V gene data show CDR1 as KGHSH and CDR2 as LQKENI. J gave up 4 bases and V 3 bases, and 8 bases lay outside the gene matches. CDR3 loop: CASSPRGGLEADTQYF. In nucleotides, the CDR3 is TGTGCCAGCTCACCGCGGGGGGGCCTTGAGGCAGATACGCAGTATTTT.

The rearrangement links TRBV6-4 to TRBJ2-5; 7 nucleotides line up with TRBD2. The CDR3 totals 15 residues. Germline CDR1 MRHNA, CDR2 SNTAGT. V lost 3 bases to trimming and J lost 0 bases; unmatched junction nucleotides: 4. The CDR3 reads CASSEEAGHQETQYF. The CDR3 nucleotides are TGTGCCAGCAGTGAAGAAGCGGGGCACCAAGAGACCCAGTACTTC.

The chain combines TRBV6-5 with TRBJ2-7; either TRBD1 or TRBD2 may supply D (5 bases each). V lost 3 bases, J lost 6 bases, and 12 bases lay in between. CDR1 is MNHEY, CDR2 SVGAGI, per germline. The CDR3 has 13 amino acids. CDR3 nucleotide sequence: TGTGCCAGCAGTTATTCAGAGGGGTCCGAGCAGTACTTC. It specifies CASSYSEGSEQYF.

The chain links TRBV4-3 to TRBJ1-4; no clear D gene. Germline loops: CDR1 LGHNA, CDR2 YSLEER. Trimming stripped 0 bases from V and 0 bases from J, with 8 bases between. This CDR3 comprises 16 residues. CDR3 sequence (DNA): TGCGCCAGCAGCCAAGATATCGCTCCAACTAATGAAAAACTGTTTTTT. Protein: CASSQDIAPTNEKLFF.

The chain couples TRBV4-3 to TRBJ1-6; a weak D match, TRBD1 (5 bases). Per germline, CDR1 LGHNA and CDR2 YSLEER. V was trimmed by 0 bases and J by 6 bases, leaving 12 bases between them. The CDR3 covers 16 residues. CDR3 region: CASSQDRGAINSPLHF. In DNA form, the CDR3 reads TGCGCCAGCAGCCAAGATCGAGGGGCTATTAATTCACCCCTCCACTTT.

This clone was counted a few times. V gene TRBV11-2 combines with J gene TRBJ1-2, with D unclear. Germline V gene data show CDR1 as SGHAT and CDR2 as FQNNGV. V was shortened by 8 bases and J by 8 bases, with 12 bases between the two germline ends. The CDR3 loop spans 11 amino acids. Here the CDR3 reads CASGSYGGYTF. CDR3 nucleotides: TGTGCCAGCGGATCATACGGAGGCTACACCTTC.

Comment on this clone: A junction end diverges from the germline sequence, so it may reflect a read error. This chain connects TRBV2 to TRBJ1-1; perhaps TRBD1 as D (6 bases). Looked up from germline, CDR1 is SNHLY and CDR2 is FYNNEI. The CDR3 totals 13 residues. The CDR3 DNA reads as TGTGCCAGCAGTGTAACAGGGAACCCTGAAGCTTTCTTT. This codes for CASSVTGNPEAFF.

The chain links TRBV4-3 to TRBJ1-3; D gene ambiguous. The germline V gene encodes CDR1 LGHNA and CDR2 YSLEER. Between the trimmed V and J ends, which lost 0 bases and 0 bases, there was a span of 6 bases. This CDR3 is built from 15 residues. The CDR3 coding sequence is TGCGCCAGCAGCCAAGAAGGCAACTCTGGAAACACCATATATTTT. Translated: CASSQEGNSGNTIYF.

V is TRBV6-4 and J is TRBJ2-1, with 10 bases aligning to TRBD2. J lost 10 bases, V lost 6 bases, and 9 bases had no gene match. CDR1 and CDR2 (germline): MRHNA, SNTAGT. The CDR3 is 14 residues long. CDR3 in DNA: TGTGCCAGCAGCACCGGGACTAGCGCTTTCGAGCAGTTCTTC. This gives the protein CASSTGTSAFEQFF.

J is TRBJ1-2 and V is TRBV5-8, with unresolved D. V was cut by 4 bases and J by 3 bases, with 1 base left in between. Per the germline V gene, CDR1 is SGHTS and CDR2 is YDEGEE. The CDR3 has 10 amino acids. Here the CDR3 reads CASSHYGYTF. DNA for the CDR3: TGTGCCAGCAGCCACTATGGCTACACCTTC.

This clone was observed once. The genes are TRBV27 and TRBJ2-1; no firm D call. CDR1 is MNHEY, CDR2 SMNVEV, per germline (reference sequence). The CDR3 is 15 amino acids. With 6 bases removed from V and 6 bases from J, the gap between germline ends came to 18 bases. CDR3 coding DNA: TGTGCCAGCAGACCCAATTCCGGGCTGTCCAATGAGCAGTTCTTC. The encoded protein is CASRPNSGLSNEQFF.

This clone occurred a few times. This chain joins TRBV11-3 and TRBJ2-1; perhaps TRBD2 as D (5 bases). The length of the CDR3 is 17 residues. Germline assignment: CDR1 SGHNT and CDR2 YENEEA. Between the trimmed V and J ends, which lost 3 bases and 0 bases, there was a span of 15 bases. In DNA, the CDR3 is TGTGCCAGCAGCTTGGTTGGAGGCCGGAGCTCCTACAATGAGCAGTTCTTC. Its protein is CASSLVGGRSSYNEQFF.

This clone was recorded only once. The chain recombines TRBV29-1 with TRBJ1-1; TRBD1 is a possible D gene (5 bases). CDR1 SQVTM and CDR2 ANQGSEA come from the germline V gene. V was shortened by 3 bases and J by 5 bases, with 19 bases between the two germline ends. This CDR3 has 15 amino acids. DNA of the CDR3: TGCAGCGTTGACAATGTTGGGGGGGTCGGGACTGAAGCTTTCTTT. Its translation is CSVDNVGGVGTEAFF.

V usage is TRBV19 and J usage is TRBJ2-2; the match to TRBD1 covers 9 bases. The CDR3 spans 16 residues. Germline CDR1 and CDR2: LNHDA and SQIVND (reference sequence). The ends lost 5 bases at V and 6 bases at J; junction bases unmatched: 10. The CDR3 is CASSPTQGAGAGELFF. The CDR3 DNA is TGTGCCAGTAGTCCGACACAGGGGGCTGGTGCCGGGGAGCTGTTTTTT.

The count of this clone is one. V and J are TRBV7-3 and TRBJ2-1; D may be TRBD2 (6 bases). The CDR3 sequence is 13 residues long. V lost 3 bases to trimming and J lost 9 bases, with 12 bases between them. The germline gives CDR1 SGHTA, CDR2 FQGTGA. DNA for the CDR3: TGTGCCAGCAGCTTGGGACTCCGGGGTGAGCAGTTCTTC. Translated: CASSLGLRGEQFF.

The rearrangement joins TRBV6-5 to TRBJ2-1, with 16 bases aligning to TRBD2. The CDR3 is made up of 15 amino acids. The J segment lost 8 bases and the V segment lost 4 bases, leaving 2 bases of the junction unmatched. Per the germline V gene, CDR1 is MNHEY and CDR2 is SVGAGI. The chain's CDR3 is CASSLGLAGGDEQFF. In DNA, the CDR3 is TGTGCCAGCAGTTTGGGACTAGCGGGAGGGGATGAGCAGTTCTTC.

This clone is labeled medium-sized. This chain uses TRBV27 with TRBJ2-7; 9 nucleotides match TRBD1. The CDR3 is 16 residues long. J was trimmed by 3 bases and V by 7 bases; bases with no gene match: 13. From germline, CDR1 is MNHEY and CDR2 SMNVEV (reference sequence). The CDR3 is CASNSSPGQGHYEQYF. The CDR3 DNA reads as TGTGCCAGCAACTCAAGCCCGGGACAGGGACACTACGAGCAGTACTTC.

The V and J genes are TRBV6-4 and TRBJ1-2, with 7 bases lining up with TRBD1. Germline V gene data show CDR1 as MRHNA and CDR2 as SNTAGT. V was pared by 4 bases and J by 6 bases, with 5 bases of the junction left unmatched. The CDR3 is 13 residues long. The CDR3 DNA is TGTGCCAGCAGTGGAACAGGGACAGATGGCTACACCTTC. Amino acid sequence: CASSGTGTDGYTF.

The genes are TRBV5-1 and TRBJ2-5, with D hard to call. From germline, CDR1 is SGHRS and CDR2 YFSETQ. The V and J ends lost 0 bases and 2 bases respectively, with 23 bases between them. This CDR3 has 19 residues. The chain's CDR3 is CASSLESRSPVSKQETQYF. CDR3 bases: TGCGCCAGCAGCTTGGAATCCAGGTCCCCCGTTTCGAAGCAAGAGACCCAGTACTTC.

The chain links TRBV11-2 to TRBJ1-1; D unclear. The CDR3 runs to 14 residues. CDR1 is SGHAT, CDR2 FQNNGV, per germline. V was clipped by 5 bases and J by 3 bases, with 13 bases between them. CDR3 DNA: TGTGCCAGCAGCCTGGTCGAAACGGACACTGAAGCTTTCTTT. Translated: CASSLVETDTEAFF.